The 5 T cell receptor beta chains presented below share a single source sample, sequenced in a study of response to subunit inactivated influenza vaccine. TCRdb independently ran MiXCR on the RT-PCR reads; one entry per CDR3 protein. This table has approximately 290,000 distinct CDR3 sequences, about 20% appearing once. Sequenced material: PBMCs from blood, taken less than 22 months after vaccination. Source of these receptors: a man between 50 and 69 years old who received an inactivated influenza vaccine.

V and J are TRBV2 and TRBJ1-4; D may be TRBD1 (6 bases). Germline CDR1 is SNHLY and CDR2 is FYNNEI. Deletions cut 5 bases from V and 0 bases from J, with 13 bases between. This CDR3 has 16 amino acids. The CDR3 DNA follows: TGTGCCAGCAGTAACAGGGATTTTGCAACTAATGAAAAACTGTTTTTT. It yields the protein CASSNRDFATNEKLFF.

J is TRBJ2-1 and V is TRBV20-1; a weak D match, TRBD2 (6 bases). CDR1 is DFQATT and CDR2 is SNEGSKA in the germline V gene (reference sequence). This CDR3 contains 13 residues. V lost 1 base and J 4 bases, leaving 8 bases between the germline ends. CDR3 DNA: TGCAGTGCTAGAGGGGGAGGATACAATGAGCAGTTCTTC. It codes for CSARGGGYNEQFF.

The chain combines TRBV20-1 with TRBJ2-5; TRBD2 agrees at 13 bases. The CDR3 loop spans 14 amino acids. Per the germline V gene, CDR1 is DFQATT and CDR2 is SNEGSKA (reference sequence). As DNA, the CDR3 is TGCAGCTCAACCGGACTAGCGGGAGCGGAGACCCAGTACTTC. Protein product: CSSTGLAGAETQYF.

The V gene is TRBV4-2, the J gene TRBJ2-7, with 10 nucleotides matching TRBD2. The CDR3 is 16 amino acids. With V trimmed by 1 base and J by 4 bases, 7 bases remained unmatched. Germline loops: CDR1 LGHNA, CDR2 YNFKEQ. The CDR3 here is CASSQVSSGSRYEQYF. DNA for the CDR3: TGTGCCAGCAGCCAAGTTTCTAGCGGGAGCAGATACGAGCAGTACTTC.

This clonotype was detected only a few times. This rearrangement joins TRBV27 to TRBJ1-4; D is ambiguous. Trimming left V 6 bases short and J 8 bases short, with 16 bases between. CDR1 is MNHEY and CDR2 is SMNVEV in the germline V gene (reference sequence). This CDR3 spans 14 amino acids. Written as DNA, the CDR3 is TGTGCCAGCAGCGGCCGGGTTCAGAAGGAAAAACTGTTTTTT. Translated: CASSGRVQKEKLFF.